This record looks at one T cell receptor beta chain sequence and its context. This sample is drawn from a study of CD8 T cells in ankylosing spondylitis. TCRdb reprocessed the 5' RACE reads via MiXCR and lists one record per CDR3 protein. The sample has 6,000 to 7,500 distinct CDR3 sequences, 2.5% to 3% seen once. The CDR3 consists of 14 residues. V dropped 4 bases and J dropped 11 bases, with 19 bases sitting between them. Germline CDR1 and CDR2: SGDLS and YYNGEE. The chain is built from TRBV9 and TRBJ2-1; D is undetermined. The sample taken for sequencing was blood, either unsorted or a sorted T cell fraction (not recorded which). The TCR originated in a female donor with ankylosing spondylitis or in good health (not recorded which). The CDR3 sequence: CASSFTIIGDKQFF. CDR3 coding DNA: TGTGCCAGCAGCTTCACTATCATCGGTGATAAGCAGTTCTTC.